The 6 T cell receptor beta chains below were found in one sample sequenced in a study of shared clonotypes between healthy human individuals. Only in-frame clones appear in the TCRdb table, and some are missing; sequencing was by immunoSEQ multiplex PCR. The table has 400,000 to 600,000 clones, 90% to 97% seen once; the top ten hold nearly 0.065%. Sequencing input: naive CD4+ T cells sorted from blood. Subset meaning: CD45RA+ positively selected. These receptors came from a woman in her 30s in good health.

V and J are TRBV28 and TRBJ2-2, with D possibly being TRBD1 (6 bases). The germline gives CDR1 MDHEN, CDR2 SYDVKM. The ends were cut back, 4 bases at V and 4 bases at J, with 10 bases in the middle. The CDR3 is made up of 14 amino acids. The chain's CDR3 is CASSSGTFTGELFF. In DNA form, the CDR3 reads TGTGCCAGCAGTTCCGGGACATTCACCGGGGAGCTGTTTTTT.

The CDR3 DNA reads as TGCGCCAGCAGCCAACACATGCTAGCGGTCTACGAGCAGTACTTC. Residues: CASSQHMLAVYEQYF. The V call is TRBV4-1, the J call TRBJ2-5; TRBD2 matches at 7 bases. The J call may be wrong; the DNA end is better matched by TRBJ2-7. CDR1 is MGHRA and CDR2 is YSYEKL in the germline V gene. The CDR3 runs to 15 residues.

The J gene is TRBJ2-7, the V gene TRBV5-6; no firm D call. This CDR3 spans 14 amino acids. V was pared by 4 bases and J by 0 bases, with 11 bases between. Germline V CDR1 and CDR2: SGHDT, YYEEEE. The CDR3 nucleotides read TGTGCCAGCAGCCCTGGTGGCACCTCCTACGAGCAGTACTTC. This codes for CASSPGGTSYEQYF. The full variable domain, completed using reference TRBV5-6 and TRBJ2-7, is DAGVTQSPTHLIKTRGQQVTLRCSPKSGHDTVSWYQQALGQGPQFIFQYYEEEERQRGNFPDRFSGHQFPNYSSELNVNALLLGDSALYLCASSPGGTSYEQYFGPGTRLTVT.

The chain joins TRBV15 to TRBJ2-3; 11 bases are shared with TRBD2. The trim removed 0 bases at V and 6 bases at J, leaving 8 bases unmatched. The CDR3 is 17 amino acids. Germline CDR1 is LNHNV and CDR2 is YYDKDF (reference sequence). The CDR3: CATSRDWGTSGRDTQYF. The CDR3 DNA reads TGTGCCACCAGCAGAGATTGGGGGACTAGCGGTCGGGATACGCAGTATTTT.

V gene TRBV5-4 combines with J gene TRBJ2-7; D remains ambiguous. Germline V lookup: CDR1 SGHNT, CDR2 YYREEE (reference sequence). This CDR3 comprises 12 residues. V was trimmed by 5 bases and J by 7 bases, leaving 13 bases between them. This CDR3 is CASSRRGQEQYF. CDR3 DNA: TGTGCCAGCAGTCGACGTGGGCAAGAGCAGTACTTC.

V is TRBV7-2 and J is TRBJ2-3; either TRBD1 or TRBD2 may supply D (6 bases each). V was clipped by 5 bases and J by 2 bases, with 20 bases between them. This CDR3 is built from 17 residues. The germline CDR1 and CDR2 sequences are SGHTA and FQGNSA. The CDR3 reads CASSGGRGGIPTDTQYF. The CDR3 DNA is TGTGCCAGCAGCGGGGGGCGGGGAGGAATCCCCACAGATACGCAGTATTTT.